This TCR beta chain was captured by sequencing in a study of beta chain features in type 1 diabetes. Expressed TCRB transcripts were sequenced, since all the RNA that had been isolated was reverse transcribed. Sequencing used immunoSEQ multiplex PCR; TCRdb keeps in-frame clones, though not all of them. The sample shows 250,000 to 350,000 clones, roughly an eighth of them seen only once. There are a few counts of this clone. What it binds is not known. Notes on the study in general: Moderate but significant shortening of TCRB CDR3s was recorded in all four CD4+ subsets from Type 1 diabetes patients. Shorter templates may be favored by PCR, equally so in patients and controls.

Every donor provided one heparinised blood draw, which averaged approximately 120 mL. Naive, central memory, regulatory and stem cell-like memory cells within the CD4+ compartment were sorted using CD45RO/CCR7/CD25/CD127/CD95/CD27. The sequence derives from a young man with type 1 diabetes. The sequenced sample consisted of naive CD4+ T cells from blood.

This CDR3 reads CASSLYTDTQYF. Written as DNA, the CDR3 is TGTGCCAGCAGCTTATACACAGATACGCAGTATTTT. The chain links TRBV7-8 to TRBJ2-3; no definite D call. The CDR3 is 12 residues long. V was trimmed by 2 bases and J by 2 bases, leaving 2 bases between them. Germline assignment: CDR1 SGHVS and CDR2 FQNEAQ.